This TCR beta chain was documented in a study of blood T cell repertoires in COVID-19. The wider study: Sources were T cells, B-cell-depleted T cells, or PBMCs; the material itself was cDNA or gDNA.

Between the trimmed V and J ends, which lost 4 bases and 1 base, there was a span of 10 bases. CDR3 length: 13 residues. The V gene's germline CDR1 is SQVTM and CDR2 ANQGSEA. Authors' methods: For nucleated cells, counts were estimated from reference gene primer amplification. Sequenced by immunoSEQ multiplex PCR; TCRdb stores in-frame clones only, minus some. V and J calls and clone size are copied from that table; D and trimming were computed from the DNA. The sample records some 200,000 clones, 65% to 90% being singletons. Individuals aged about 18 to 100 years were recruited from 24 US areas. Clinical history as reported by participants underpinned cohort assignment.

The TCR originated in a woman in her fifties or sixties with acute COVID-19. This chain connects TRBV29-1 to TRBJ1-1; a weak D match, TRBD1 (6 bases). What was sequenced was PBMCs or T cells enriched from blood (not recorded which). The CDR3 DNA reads TGCAGCGTTGTAGAGGGGGGGAACACTGAAGCTTTCTTT. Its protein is CSVVEGGNTEAFF.